This T cell receptor (beta chain) was retrieved from a study of vaccination and CD4 T cells after COVID-19. Looking at the study overall: Stimulation used overlapping spike peptides from SARS-CoV-2, HCoV-NL63, HCoV-OC43 and HCoV-229E. Points from the study as a whole: Spike mono-reactivity was found in 304 of 307 vaccine-specific clones from convalescent patients.

Treatment of the sample: approximately nine-day PBMC culture with coronavirus spike peptide pools or control peptides (ViraFEST assay). First, ViraFEST expanded antigen-specific T cells with peptide pools, and next it sequenced the TCRs. CDR1 is SGHRS and CDR2 is YFSETQ in the germline V gene. The CDR3 sequence is 12 residues long. V lost 2 bases and J 6 bases, leaving 9 bases between the germline ends. The study sequenced cultured CD4+ T cell DNA using the Oncomine TCR Beta short-read assay. The genomic DNA was obtained from cultured CD4+ T cells by extraction with the QIAamp micro DNA kit. TCRdb redid the calling of the PCR reads with MiXCR, one entry per CDR3 protein. The data contain about 4,000 distinct CDR3 sequences, about 16% of them singletons. Of note for this clonotype: Antigen specificity is unknown.

The TCR originated in a human donor who had recovered from COVID-19. Specimen: CD4+ T cells from blood, cultured in vitro. V usage is TRBV5-1 and J usage is TRBJ2-7; D is perhaps TRBD1 or TRBD2 (5 bases each). The CDR3 protein is CASSFGGPEQYF. Written as DNA, the CDR3 is TGCGCCAGCAGCTTTGGGGGTCCCGAGCAGTACTTC.